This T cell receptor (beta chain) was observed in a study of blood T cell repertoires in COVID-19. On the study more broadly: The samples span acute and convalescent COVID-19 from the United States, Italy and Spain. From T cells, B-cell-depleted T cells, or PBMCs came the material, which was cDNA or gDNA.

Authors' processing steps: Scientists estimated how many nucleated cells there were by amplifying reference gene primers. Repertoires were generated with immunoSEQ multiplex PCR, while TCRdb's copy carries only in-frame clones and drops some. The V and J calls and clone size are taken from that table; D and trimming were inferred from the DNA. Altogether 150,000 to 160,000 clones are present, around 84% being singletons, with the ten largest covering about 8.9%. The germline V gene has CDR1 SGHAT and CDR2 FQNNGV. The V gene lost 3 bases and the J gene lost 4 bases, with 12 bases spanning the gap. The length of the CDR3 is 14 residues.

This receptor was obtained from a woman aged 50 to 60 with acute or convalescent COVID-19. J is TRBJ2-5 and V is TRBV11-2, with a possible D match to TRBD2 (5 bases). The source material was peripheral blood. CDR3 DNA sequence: TGTGCCAGCAGCTTTCTACGGGGTGGAGAGACCCAGTACTTC. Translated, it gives CASSFLRGGETQYF.